A selection of T cell receptor beta chains follows, all from one sample in a study of cytomegalovirus exposure and HLA in healthy donors. Produced via immunoSEQ multiplex PCR; TCRdb's table is partial and in-frame only. Of 180,000 or so clones in the sample, around 82% were seen once. Sequenced: PBMCs. Receptor source: a male donor in good health and CMV-seronegative. Both conserved end residues are part of each CDR3. The D gene is left open where the match is weak. For some rows the clone size is stated as once, few or many, or as a class when expanded; others skip it.

abundance	v_gene	d_gene	j_gene	CDR3aa	CDR3nt
.	TRBV4-1	TRBD1	TRBJ2-7	CASSQTGTGVAEQYF	TGCGCCAGCAGCCAAACCGGGACAGGGGTTGCCGAGCAGTACTTC
once	TRBV14	.	TRBJ2-7	CASSQGRAEQYF	TGTGCCAGCAGCCAAGGGAGGGCCGAGCAGTACTTC
.	TRBV28	TRBD1	TRBJ1-5	CASSLLQGNQPQHF	TGTGCCAGCAGTTTGTTACAGGGGAATCAGCCCCAGCATTTT
.	TRBV2	TRBD1	TRBJ1-2	CASSETGQGPIDYGYTF	TGTGCCAGCAGTGAGACGGGACAGGGGCCGATCGACTATGGCTACACCTTC
.	TRBV11-3	TRBD2	TRBJ2-1	CASSARDRASGGGEQFF	TGTGCCAGCAGCGCGAGGGATCGGGCTAGCGGGGGGGGTGAGCAGTTCTTC
.	TRBV6-6	.	TRBJ1-1	CASSYSGSRNTEAFF	TGTGCCAGCAGTTACAGCGGATCCCGCAACACTGAAGCTTTCTTT
.	TRBV4-1	TRBD1	TRBJ1-2	CASSPASRDRLDRYTF	TGCGCCAGCAGCCCCGCGTCCCGGGACAGGTTAGACCGCTACACCTTC
.	TRBV7-9	TRBD1	TRBJ2-7	CASSLSGTVRPYEQYF	TGTGCCAGCAGCTTATCCGGGACAGTCCGTCCCTACGAGCAGTACTTC
.	TRBV5-1	TRBD1	TRBJ2-7	CASREGGAEYEQYF	TGCGCCAGCAGAGAAGGGGGCGCGGAGTACGAGCAGTACTTC
.	TRBV28	TRBD1	TRBJ1-4	CASSNQGAHEKLFF	TGTGCCAGCAGCAACCAGGGGGCGCACGAAAAACTGTTTTTT
once	TRBV5-1	.	TRBJ2-3	CASSLRTDTDTQYF	TGCGCCAGCAGCCTTCGGACAGACACAGATACGCAGTATTTT
.	TRBV6-5	.	TRBJ2-2	CASSRPSGVTGELFF	TGTGCCAGCAGCCGGCCCTCGGGGGTCACCGGGGAGCTGTTTTTT
.	TRBV25-1	.	TRBJ2-3	CASSEETGTSTDTQYF	TGTGCCAGCAGTGAAGAGACGGGGACTAGCACAGATACGCAGTATTTT
.	TRBV9	TRBD1	TRBJ2-2	CASSATGTGELFF	TGTGCCAGCAGCGCCACCGGGACAGGCGAGCTGTTTTTT
.	TRBV29-1	.	TRBJ2-7	CSAHRVSGEQYF	TGCAGCGCTCACAGGGTTTCGGGCGAGCAGTACTTC
.	TRBV5-4	.	TRBJ2-5	CASSLRRVGETQYF	TGTGCCAGCAGCTTGAGGAGGGTGGGGGAGACCCAGTACTTC
.	TRBV4-3	TRBD2	TRBJ2-1	CASSRGVAGGFGEQFF	TGCGCCAGCAGCCGTGGGGTAGCGGGAGGTTTTGGGGAGCAGTTCTTC
.	TRBV7-6	TRBD1	TRBJ2-2	CASSLRQGAVGELFF	TGTGCCAGCAGCTTAAGACAGGGCGCCGTCGGGGAGCTGTTTTTT
.	TRBV15	TRBD1	TRBJ1-1	CATRIDRGATEAFF	TGTGCCACCAGAATTGACAGGGGGGCCACTGAAGCTTTCTTT
.	TRBV29-1	.	TRBJ2-2	CSVRFQANTGELFF	TGCAGCGTTCGGTTTCAAGCGAACACCGGGGAGCTGTTTTTT
.	TRBV30	TRBD1	TRBJ2-7	CAWSGGTGGRKFSYEQYF	TGTGCCTGGAGCGGCGGAACAGGGGGCCGAAAGTTCTCCTACGAGCAGTACTTC
.	TRBV18	TRBD1	TRBJ1-3	CASSPPGGQRRMNTIYF	TGTGCCAGCTCACCACCGGGGGGACAGCGCCGGATGAACACCATATATTTT
.	TRBV28	TRBD2	TRBJ2-3	CASSPHGRAESPYF	TGTGCCAGCAGCCCCCACGGGAGGGCCGAGTCCCCGTATTTT